Presented here are 9 T cell receptor beta chains from one specimen sequenced in a study of blood T cell repertoires in COVID-19. TCRdb's table, derived via immunoSEQ multiplex PCR, lists solely in-frame clones and lacks some. The table has about 58,000 clones, 85% to 90% seen once. Sequenced input: peripheral blood. These receptors were taken from a man aged 35 to 55 with active COVID-19.

The gene calls are TRBV6-2 or TRBV6-3 and TRBJ2-2; 10 bases fit TRBD1. The CDR3 has 16 residues. The junction had 3 bases not matched to a gene; V was cut back by 3 bases and J by 2 bases. CDR1 is MNHEY, CDR2 SVGEGT, per germline. This CDR3 is CASSYRDRGNTGELFF. CDR3 nucleotide sequence: TGTGCCAGCAGTTATAGGGACAGGGGAAACACCGGGGAGCTGTTTTTT.

The chain combines TRBV12-3 or TRBV12-4 with TRBJ2-7, with 7 bases lining up with TRBD1. This CDR3 is built from 12 residues. Trimming removed 5 bases from V and 5 bases from J; junction bases left unmatched: 3. DNA for the CDR3: TGTGCCAGCAGTAGGGGACAGAACGAGCAGTACTTC. Amino acids: CASSRGQNEQYF.

Here the CDR3 DNA reads TGCGCCAGCAGCGAGGCGAAGACCGGAGGTAATGAAAAACTGTTTTTT. Translated, it gives CASSEAKTGGNEKLFF. J is TRBJ1-4 and V is TRBV5-1, with D hard to call. With 4 bases removed from V and 4 bases from J, the gap between germline ends came to 17 bases. The germline V gene encodes CDR1 SGHRS and CDR2 YFSETQ. The CDR3 spans 16 residues.

This chain connects TRBV29-1 to TRBJ2-7; D gene ambiguous. This CDR3 spans 9 amino acids. Germline CDR1 SQVTM, CDR2 ANQGSEA. CDR3: CNVRPEQYF. The DNA for the CDR3 is TGCAACGTCAGGCCCGAGCAGTACTTC.

V and J are TRBV29-1 and TRBJ1-2, with D possibly being TRBD1 (5 bases). Between the trimmed V and J ends, which lost 3 bases and 3 bases, there was a span of 14 bases. The CDR3 has 14 amino acids. Germline loops: CDR1 SQVTM, CDR2 ANQGSEA. The CDR3 spells CSVDRGGSYYGYTF. The CDR3 DNA sequence: TGCAGCGTTGACCGGGGGGGGAGTTACTATGGCTACACCTTC.

On this clone: The junction departs from the called germline gene at one end, perhaps through a read error. The chain combines TRBV28 with TRBJ2-2; 7 positions match TRBD1. From germline, CDR1 is MDHEN and CDR2 SYDVKM. The CDR3 runs 15 residues. CDR3 protein: CASSGDRGGTEELFF. CDR3 DNA sequence: TGTGCCAGCAGTGGGGACAGAGGGGGTACCGAGGAGCTGTTTTTT. Variable domain in full (rest from reference TRBV28 and TRBJ2-2): DVKVTQSSRYLVKRTGEKVFLECVQDMDHENMFWYRQDPGLGLRLIYFSYDVKMKEKGDIPEGYSVSREKKERFSLILESASTNQTSMYLCASSGDRGGTEELFFGEGSRLTVL.

J is TRBJ1-3 and V is TRBV11-3; weak D call: TRBD1 (6 bases). The CDR3 consists of 14 residues. Between the trimmed V and J ends, which lost 4 bases and 0 bases, there was a span of 7 bases. Germline loops: CDR1 SGHNT, CDR2 YENEEA. CDR3: CASSSGDSGNTIYF. CDR3 DNA: TGTGCCAGCAGCTCAGGGGACTCTGGAAACACCATATATTTT.

The V and J genes are TRBV27 and TRBJ1-1; weak D call: TRBD1 (5 bases). The CDR3 is made up of 13 amino acids. V gave up 3 bases and J gave up 7 bases, with 12 bases separating them. Germline-derived CDR1 and CDR2 are MNHEY and SMNVEV (reference sequence). CDR3: CASSLGGTIEAFF. The CDR3, as DNA: TGTGCCAGCAGTTTGGGAGGGACGATTGAAGCTTTCTTT.

V and J are TRBV10-3 and TRBJ1-2, with 9 bases identical to TRBD1. V lost 0 bases and J lost 8; bases outside the gene matches: 10. CDR1 is ENHRY and CDR2 is SYGVKD in the germline V gene. The CDR3 runs to 16 residues. The CDR3: CAISESRDRALGGYTF. CDR3 in DNA: TGTGCCATCAGTGAGTCAAGGGACAGGGCCTTGGGGGGCTACACCTTC.